A single sample gave rise to the 27 T cell receptor beta chains below, sequenced in a study of T cell responses to AZD1222 COVID-19 vaccine. Using immunoSEQ multiplex PCR, the repertoire was profiled, and TCRdb retains in-frame clones only, with some absent. The data hold more than 85,000 clones, with approximately 91% observed a single time. The sample consisted of peripheral blood, taken on day 0 of MenACWY control vaccination. Receptor source: an adult in good health.

This clone has only one observation. This chain joins TRBV19 and TRBJ1-1; D remains unclear. Germline lookup yields CDR1 LNHDA and CDR2 SQIVND (reference sequence). The V end was cut by 3 bases, the J end by 5 bases, with 13 bases between. CDR3 length: 14 residues. In DNA form, the CDR3 reads TGTGCCAGTAGTATCTCCTCTAGAGGGACTGAAGCTTTCTTT. Protein: CASSISSRGTEAFF.

The J gene is TRBJ1-5, the V gene TRBV28; D possibly corresponds to TRBD1 (6 bases). Germline CDR1 and CDR2: MDHEN and SYDVKM. Trimming pared 5 bases from V and 5 bases from J, leaving 19 bases between. The CDR3 extends over 16 amino acids. CDR3 region: CASSTRGRQEYQPQHF. The CDR3, as DNA: TGTGCCAGCAGTACCAGGGGCCGACAGGAGTATCAGCCCCAGCATTTT.

This chain uses TRBV5-1 with TRBJ2-1; either TRBD1 or TRBD2 may fit D (6 bases each). Germline V gene sequence: CDR1 SGHRS, CDR2 YFSETQ. The ends were cut back, 3 bases at V and 4 bases at J, with 11 bases in the middle. This CDR3 is 14 amino acids long. The CDR3 here is CASSWGDIYNEQFF. In DNA, the CDR3 is TGCGCCAGCAGCTGGGGGGACATTTACAATGAGCAGTTCTTC.

The chain employs TRBV7-2 and TRBJ2-3; the match to TRBD2 covers 10 bases. This CDR3 has 19 amino acids. Germline-derived CDR1 and CDR2 are SGHTA and FQGNSA. V lost 4 bases, J lost 2 bases, and 15 bases stayed unmatched. The CDR3 DNA reads TGTGCCAGCAGCTCTCCCCACCTAGCGGGAGACCACTACACAGATACGCAGTATTTT. Its translation is CASSSPHLAGDHYTDTQYF.

The chain combines TRBV5-1 with TRBJ2-7, with 7 bases aligning to TRBD2. Germline CDR1 is SGHRS and CDR2 is YFSETQ. CDR3 size: 15 residues. Unmatched junction bases numbered 12, after V lost 6 bases and J lost 3 bases. This chain's CDR3 is CASTLGGTRDYEQYF. Here the CDR3 DNA reads TGCGCCAGCACTTTGGGGGGGACGAGGGACTACGAGCAGTACTTC. Full variable domain (outside the CDR3, taken from reference TRBV5-1 and TRBJ2-7): KAGVTQTPRYLIKTRGQQVTLSCSPISGHRSVSWYQQTPGQGLQFLFEYFSETQRNKGNFPGRFSGRQFSNSRSEMNVSTLELGDSALYLCASTLGGTRDYEQYFGPGTRLTVT.

This rearrangement joins TRBV27 to TRBJ2-6, with 12 bases identical to TRBD1. V gave up 6 bases and J gave up 2 bases; unmatched junction bases: 2. Germline V gene sequence: CDR1 MNHEY, CDR2 SMNVEV (reference sequence). The length of the CDR3 is 16 residues. The CDR3 DNA reads as TGTGCCAGCAGCGGGACAGGGGGCGCTGGGGCCAACGTCCTGACTTTC. Residues: CASSGTGGAGANVLTF. Using reference TRBV27 and TRBJ2-6 for the parts outside the CDR3, the full variable domain is EAQVTQNPRYLITVTGKKLTVTCSQNMNHEYMSWYRQDPGLGLRQIYYSMNVEVTDKGDVPEGYKVSRKEKRNFPLILESPSPNQTSLYFCASSGTGGAGANVLTFGAGSRLTVL.

The gene calls are TRBV28 and TRBJ1-1; D might be TRBD1 (6 bases). Germline CDR1 and CDR2: MDHEN and SYDVKM. The CDR3 covers 13 residues. The V end lost 2 bases, the J end lost 3 bases, and 7 bases lay between the germline ends. The DNA for the CDR3 is TGTGCCAGCAGTTTAACAGGGTACACTGAAGCTTTCTTT. Translation gives CASSLTGYTEAFF.

The DNA of the CDR3 is TGTGCCAGCAGTTACCCACAGGAATTGATTGAAAAACTGTTTTTT. It is translated as CASSYPQELIEKLFF. The chain uses TRBV6-6 and TRBJ1-4, with D tentatively TRBD1 (5 bases). The ends were cut back, 2 bases at V and 7 bases at J, with 14 bases in the middle. The CDR3 runs to 15 residues. Per the germline V gene, CDR1 is MNHNY and CDR2 is SVGAGI (reference sequence).

This chain joins TRBV7-9 and TRBJ2-7; TRBD2 aligns across 8 bases. Germline values: CDR1 SEHNR, CDR2 FQNEAQ (reference sequence). V dropped 5 bases and J dropped 5; count of bases not matched to a gene: 11. The CDR3 consists of 15 residues. This chain's CDR3 is CASSPRFTSGHEQYF. The CDR3 nucleotides are TGTGCCAGCAGCCCGAGATTCACTAGCGGCCACGAGCAGTACTTC.

The J gene is TRBJ2-1, the V gene TRBV28; D gene ambiguous. The germline gives CDR1 MDHEN, CDR2 SYDVKM. V lost 8 bases to trimming and J lost 9 bases, with 8 bases between them. This CDR3 is built from 10 residues. The CDR3 sequence is CASWMGEQFF. In DNA form, the CDR3 reads TGTGCCAGCTGGATGGGTGAGCAGTTCTTC.

The rearrangement links TRBV21-1 to TRBJ2-7; TRBD1 was called by the table and not checked on the DNA. TRBV21-1 is reported as a pseudogene. CDR3 size: 13 residues. CDR3 residues: CASSTRQAYEQYF. CDR3 coding DNA: TGTGCCAGCAGCACTCGACAGGCCTACGAGCAGTACTTC.

This clone came up a few times. This chain joins TRBV7-9 and TRBJ2-7; 11 bases agree with TRBD2. Germline CDR1 SEHNR, CDR2 FQNEAQ (reference sequence). This CDR3 region has 14 residues. The V segment lost 4 bases and the J segment 5 bases; nucleotides outside the gene matches: 4. The CDR3 protein is CASSSRTSGHEQYF. CDR3 coding DNA: TGTGCCAGCAGCTCCCGGACTAGCGGGCACGAGCAGTACTTC.

The gene calls are TRBV7-6 and TRBJ1-2, with TRBD1 matching 7 bases. This CDR3 comprises 13 residues. V gave up 5 bases and J gave up 4 bases; unmatched junction bases: 4. CDR1 and CDR2 (germline): SGHVS, FNYEAQ. The CDR3 coding sequence is TGTGCCAGCAGCGTAGACAGGGCCTATGGCTACACCTTC. Its protein product is CASSVDRAYGYTF.

V and J are TRBV18 and TRBJ1-2, with 8 nucleotides matching TRBD1. CDR3 length: 18 amino acids. Germline V gene lookup returns CDR1 KGHSH and CDR2 LQKENI. Trimming cost V 6 bases and J 2 bases; bases outside gene matches: 17. CDR3 bases: TGTGCCAGCTCTTCCTCCGCTCCCGGGACAGGAGGAAACTATGGCTACACCTTC. Translated: CASSSSAPGTGGNYGYTF.

J is TRBJ2-3 and V is TRBV11-3; D perhaps matches TRBD2 (6 bases). The V end lost 5 bases, the J end lost 3 bases, and 12 bases lay between the germline ends. The CDR3 runs to 14 residues. In germline, CDR1 is SGHNT, CDR2 YENEEA. The CDR3 DNA reads TGTGCCAGCAGCACTGGGAGGTCTACAGATACGCAGTATTTT. Amino acids: CASSTGRSTDTQYF.

This chain connects TRBV6-6 to TRBJ1-4; D perhaps matches TRBD1 (5 bases). Trimming took off 3 bases at V and 6 bases at J, with 14 bases between the two ends. The CDR3 extends over 15 amino acids. In germline, CDR1 is MNHNY, CDR2 SVGAGI (reference sequence). CDR3 DNA sequence: TGTGCCAGCAGTTATTGGGGGGAGGGGTATGAAAAACTGTTTTTT. Protein: CASSYWGEGYEKLFF.

Details on this clone: Other DNA sequences within the sample encode an identical CDR3. The rearrangement joins TRBV5-1 to TRBJ1-3; 9 bases align to TRBD1. The germline V gene has CDR1 SGHRS and CDR2 YFSETQ. V shed 3 bases, J shed 0 bases, and the junction held 7 bases outside the gene matches. The length of the CDR3 is 17 residues. The CDR3 loop reads CASSSRTGDDSGNTIYF. The DNA for the CDR3 is TGCGCCAGCAGCTCACGGACAGGGGACGACTCTGGAAACACCATATATTTT.

V is TRBV7-2 and J is TRBJ1-5; D is perhaps TRBD1 (6 bases). The V gene's germline CDR1 is SGHTA and CDR2 FQGNSA. The CDR3 loop spans 14 amino acids. Deletions cut 5 bases from V and 5 bases from J, with 13 bases between. For the CDR3, the DNA is TGTGCCAGCAGCCCGGGACAATCCTATCAGCCCCAGCATTTT. Translation gives CASSPGQSYQPQHF.

The CDR3 loop is CASSIGTGLFYEQYF. The CDR3 DNA sequence: TGTGCCAGTAGTATAGGGACAGGGTTATTCTACGAGCAGTACTTC. The genes are TRBV19 and TRBJ2-7; TRBD1 matches 8 bases. Germline V gives CDR1 LNHDA, CDR2 SQIVND (reference sequence). Trimming at V came to 1 base and at J to 3 bases, leaving 5 bases not matched to a gene. The CDR3 is 15 amino acids. The full variable domain, with the rest looked up from reference TRBV19 and TRBJ2-7, is DGGITQSPKYLFRKEGQNVTLSCEQNLNHDAMYWYRQDPGQGLRLIYYSQIVNDFQKGDIAEGYSVSREKKESFPLTVTSAQKNPTAFYLCASSIGTGLFYEQYFGPGTRLTVT.

This chain joins TRBV24-1 and TRBJ1-5; the D gene is possibly TRBD1 (6 bases). The ends were cut back, 8 bases at V and 5 bases at J, with 21 bases in the middle. This CDR3 comprises 16 residues. Germline CDR1 reads KGHDR; CDR2 reads SFDVKD. The CDR3: CATKQGAQGIDQPQHF. The CDR3 DNA sequence: TGTGCCACCAAGCAAGGGGCGCAGGGGATAGATCAGCCCCAGCATTTT.

The V gene is TRBV3-1 (or the pseudogene TRBV3-2), the J gene TRBJ1-1; TRBD1 matches 9 bases. V lost 1 base to trimming and J lost 6 bases; unmatched junction nucleotides: 6. This CDR3 has 15 residues. In germline, CDR1 is LGHDT, CDR2 YNNKEL (reference sequence). The CDR3 region has the DNA TGTGCCAGCAGCCAAGGGGGGGGACAGGGTTCTGAAGCTTTCTTT. Translation: CASSQGGGQGSEAFF.

The chain carries TRBV6-5 and TRBJ2-5, with a possible D match to TRBD2 (5 bases). Germline V gives CDR1 MNHEY, CDR2 SVGAGI. The CDR3 loop spans 14 amino acids. The V gene lost 6 bases and the J gene lost 7 bases, with 18 bases spanning the gap. The CDR3 protein is CASSYRTRTGTQYF. The CDR3 bases are TGTGCCAGCAGCTATCGGACTCGTACTGGGACCCAGTACTTC.

The gene calls are TRBV4-2 and TRBJ2-1; 9 bases map to TRBD2. Trimming at V came to 1 base and at J to 15 bases, leaving 19 bases not matched to a gene. CDR1 and CDR2 (germline): LGHNA, YNFKEQ. The CDR3 is 17 amino acids. The CDR3 spells CASSQVLTRTSVGVRFF. The CDR3, as DNA: TGTGCCAGCAGCCAAGTTCTTACCCGGACTAGCGTTGGAGTCCGGTTCTTC.

This clone was seen once. The chain recombines TRBV6-1 with TRBJ1-1; D not resolved. CDR1 MNHNS and CDR2 SASEGT come from the germline V gene. There are 14 residues in the CDR3. Trimming cost V 2 bases and J 4 bases, with 11 bases left between them. The DNA for the CDR3 is TGTGCCAGCAGTGAAAGGTTCGGGAGCACTGAAGCTTTCTTT. It codes for CASSERFGSTEAFF.

For the CDR3, the DNA is TGTGCCAGCAGTGACGCGGGTGAGCAGTTCTTC. Translated, it gives CASSDAGEQFF. The chain is built from TRBV2 and TRBJ2-1; D may be TRBD2 (5 bases). The CDR3 covers 11 residues. Germline CDR1 and CDR2: SNHLY and FYNNEI. The V end lost 3 bases, the J end lost 9 bases, and 6 bases lay between the germline ends.

V gene TRBV2 combines with J gene TRBJ1-2; no reliable D call. The ends were cut back, 7 bases at V and 3 bases at J, with 6 bases in the middle. The CDR3 loop spans 11 amino acids. The V gene's germline CDR1 is SNHLY and CDR2 FYNNEI. The CDR3 DNA follows: TGTGCCAGCACAAGGGACTATGGCTACACCTTC. Amino acid sequence: CASTRDYGYTF. Based on the CDR3 plus reference TRBV2 and TRBJ1-2, the full variable domain is EPEVTQTPSHQVTQMGQEVILRCVPISNHLYFYWYRQILGQKVEFLVSFYNNEISEKSEIFDDQFSVERPDGSNFTLKIRSTKLEDSAMYFCASTRDYGYTFGSGTRLTVV.

This chain connects TRBV7-2 to TRBJ2-1, with D hard to call. Trimming removed 5 bases from V and 2 bases from J, with 16 bases in between. Germline CDR1 reads SGHTA; CDR2 reads FQGNSA. The CDR3 is 16 amino acids. The CDR3 region is CASSPMRRSTYNEQFF. CDR3 bases: TGTGCCAGCAGCCCGATGCGTAGGTCTACCTACAATGAGCAGTTCTTC.